A single sample is the source of the 30 T cell receptor beta chains below, sequenced in a study of blood T cell repertoires in COVID-19. Assay: immunoSEQ multiplex PCR; the TCRdb copy retains only in-frame clones and omits some. Found here are under 200,000 clones, roughly nine tenths of them singletons; the top ten hold roughly 7.3%. Sequenced sample: PBMCs or T cells enriched from blood (not recorded which). Receptors originate from a woman between 45 and 65 years old who had recovered from COVID-19.

The rearrangement uses TRBV30 and TRBJ2-7, with a tentative D call TRBD1 (5 bases). CDR3 length equals 13 residues. Trimming cost V 5 bases and J 2 bases, with 13 bases left between them. Germline V gene lookup returns CDR1 GTSNPN and CDR2 SVGIG (reference sequence). CDR3 DNA sequence: TGTGCCTGGGCCCCAGGGCCAGCCTACGAGCAGTACTTC. It is translated as CAWAPGPAYEQYF.

CDR3 nucleotide sequence: TGCGCCAGCAGGGGGGGTGCTGGGGCCAACGTCCTGACTTTC. It encodes CASRGGAGANVLTF. The gene calls are TRBV5-1 and TRBJ2-6, with D maybe TRBD2 (6 bases). This CDR3 is 14 amino acids long. V was clipped by 5 bases and J by 2 bases, with 8 bases between them. Germline CDR1 and CDR2: SGHRS and YFSETQ.

V gene TRBV7-2 combines with J gene TRBJ2-5, with TRBD1 identical over 9 bases. This CDR3 contains 17 residues. The germline V gene has CDR1 SGHTA and CDR2 FQGNSA. The V gene end was trimmed by 0 bases and the J gene end by 2 bases; junction bases not matched to a gene: 7. The CDR3 DNA sequence: TGTGCCAGCAGCTTAGCGGGGACAGGGTGGTATCAAGAGACCCAGTACTTC. This codes for CASSLAGTGWYQETQYF. Complete variable domain (other parts from reference TRBV7-2 and TRBJ2-5): GAGVSQSPSNKVTEKGKDVELRCDPISGHTALYWYRQSLGQGLEFLIYFQGNSAPDKSGLPSDRFSAERTGGSVSTLTIQRTQQEDSAVYLCASSLAGTGWYQETQYFGPGTRLLVL.

The genes are TRBV12-3 or TRBV12-4 and TRBJ1-4; 8 nucleotides align to TRBD1. The CDR3 has 12 amino acids. J lost 10 bases, V lost 6 bases, and 4 bases had no gene match. DNA of the CDR3: TGTGCCAGCAGCACCGGGACAGGAAAACTGTTTTTT. Its protein is CASSTGTGKLFF.

This chain connects TRBV4-1 to TRBJ2-7, with no clear D. V gave up 1 base and J gave up 1 base, with 8 bases separating them. Germline V CDR1 and CDR2: MGHRA, YSYEKL. CDR3 length: 14 amino acids. In DNA form, the CDR3 reads TGCGCCAGCAGCCAAGGACATGGATCCTACGAGCAGTACTTC. Protein product: CASSQGHGSYEQYF.

The V and J genes are TRBV5-1 and TRBJ1-1, with 9 bases fitting TRBD1. Germline CDR1 reads SGHRS; CDR2 reads YFSETQ. V trimming: 2 bases; J trimming: 3 bases; junction bases outside the gene matches: 5. CDR3 length: 15 residues. The CDR3, as DNA: TGCGCCAGCAGCTTCTGGGACAGGGATCACACTGAAGCTTTCTTT. Translating it yields CASSFWDRDHTEAFF.

The chain has TRBV4-2 and TRBJ2-7, with 9 bases aligning to TRBD2. Trimming took 1 base from V and 3 from J; bases not matched to a gene: 4. CDR3 length: 15 residues. Germline CDR1 LGHNA, CDR2 YNFKEQ. The CDR3 DNA is TGTGCCAGCAGCCAAGGACTAGCGGAGCGCTACGAGCAGTACTTC. Amino acids: CASSQGLAERYEQYF.

This chain joins TRBV10-1 and TRBJ2-3, with TRBD1 matching 8 bases. CDR3 length: 13 amino acids. The ends lost 8 bases at V and 5 bases at J; junction bases unmatched: 6. Germline CDR1 and CDR2: WNHNN and SYGVQD (reference sequence). Here the CDR3 DNA reads TGCGCCAGCGGACAGGGAGGAGAAGATACGCAGTATTTT. It codes for CASGQGGEDTQYF.

The rearrangement joins TRBV2 to TRBJ1-5; maybe TRBD1 (6 bases). Germline CDR1 and CDR2: SNHLY and FYNNEI. The CDR3 is 16 amino acids. Trimming shortened V by 2 bases and J by 2 bases, and 13 bases separated the two germline ends. CDR3 in DNA: TGTGCCAGCAGTGAAAGGGCAGGGGCTGGCAATCAGCCCCAGCATTTT. Protein product: CASSERAGAGNQPQHF.

This clone was seen only once. V usage is TRBV7-8 and J usage is TRBJ1-1, with TRBD1 identical over 10 bases. Germline CDR1 is SGHVS and CDR2 is FQNEAQ. The CDR3 has 16 residues. Germline trimming cut 5 bases from V and 5 bases from J; bases unmatched to any gene: 11. The CDR3 loop reads CASSDRQGARGTEAFF. CDR3 coding DNA: TGTGCCAGCAGCGACCGACAGGGGGCCAGGGGAACTGAAGCTTTCTTT.

The gene calls are TRBV28 and TRBJ2-1; the match to TRBD2 covers 8 bases. V lost 8 bases and J lost 0; bases outside the gene matches: 6. This CDR3 has 15 amino acids. Germline CDR1 and CDR2: MDHEN and SYDVKM. The CDR3 here is CASLKAGGSYNEQFF. The CDR3 nucleotides read TGTGCCAGCCTTAAGGCGGGAGGCTCCTACAATGAGCAGTTCTTC.

The CDR3: CASSSLTGSSGETQYF. CDR3 in DNA: TGCGCCAGCAGCTCCCTGACGGGATCCTCCGGGGAGACCCAGTACTTC. The V call is TRBV5-1, the J call TRBJ2-5; a weak D match, TRBD2 (5 bases). Trimming took 3 bases from V and 5 from J, leaving 20 bases between them. Germline V lookup: CDR1 SGHRS, CDR2 YFSETQ. The CDR3 sequence is 16 residues long.

CDR3 region: CASSYGTGLSYEQYF. Here the CDR3 DNA reads TGCGCCAGCAGCTACGGGACAGGTCTCTCCTACGAGCAGTACTTC. The chain uses TRBV4-1 and TRBJ2-7; 8 bases line up with TRBD1. The CDR3 sequence is 15 residues long. Germline CDR1 is MGHRA and CDR2 is YSYEKL. Trimming removed 5 bases from V and 0 bases from J; junction bases left unmatched: 6.

This clone was seen once. This same CDR3 is encoded by further DNA sequences in the sample. The chain recombines TRBV18 with TRBJ1-5; 8 bases agree with TRBD1. Germline assignment: CDR1 KGHSH and CDR2 LQKENI. This CDR3 is 14 amino acids long. Trimming took 2 bases from V and 4 from J; bases not matched to a gene: 1. The CDR3 DNA is TGTGCCAGCTCACCAGGGACAGGTAATCAGCCCCAGCATTTT. Its translation is CASSPGTGNQPQHF.

The chain employs TRBV6-4 and TRBJ2-3; 7 positions match TRBD1. Germline lookup yields CDR1 MRHNA and CDR2 SNTAGT. V was pared by 4 bases and J by 5 bases, with 9 bases of the junction left unmatched. The CDR3 contains 15 residues. The chain's CDR3 is CASSVQGQGEDTQYF. The CDR3 bases are TGTGCCAGCAGTGTGCAGGGGCAGGGGGAAGATACGCAGTATTTT.

The chain links TRBV5-1 to TRBJ2-7; D gene uncertain. The CDR3 extends over 11 amino acids. Trimming cost V 4 bases and J 4 bases, with 6 bases left between them. Germline CDR1 is SGHRS and CDR2 is YFSETQ. CDR3 residues: CASSQNYEQYF. CDR3 bases: TGCGCCAGCAGCCAAAATTACGAGCAGTACTTC.

This chain joins TRBV28 and TRBJ2-1; 10 positions agree with TRBD2. The CDR3 runs 20 residues. After removal of 3 bases from V and 4 bases from J, the junction contained 18 bases not matched to a gene. Germline V gene lookup returns CDR1 MDHEN and CDR2 SYDVKM. CDR3 sequence reads: CASSFGFIAGGRALYNEQFF. CDR3 in DNA: TGTGCCAGCAGTTTCGGATTTATAGCGGGAGGAAGGGCTTTGTACAATGAGCAGTTCTTC.

This chain connects TRBV6-5 to TRBJ2-1, with 7 bases lining up with TRBD2. The germline V gene has CDR1 MNHEY and CDR2 SVGAGI. The CDR3 sequence is 15 residues long. Trimming cost V 4 bases and J 4 bases; bases outside gene matches: 7. CDR3 residues: CASSFLAELYNEQFF. The CDR3 nucleotides are TGTGCCAGCAGTTTTCTAGCGGAGCTATACAATGAGCAGTTCTTC.

The rearrangement uses TRBV29-1 and TRBJ1-2; 11 nucleotides agree with TRBD1. Looked up from germline, CDR1 is SQVTM and CDR2 is ANQGSEA. After removal of 6 bases from V and 8 bases from J, the junction contained 8 bases not matched to a gene. The length of the CDR3 is 13 residues. DNA for the CDR3: TGCAGCGTCCCGGGACAGGGGGAACGGGGCTACACCTTC. It translates to CSVPGQGERGYTF.

On this clone: The sample carries other DNA sequences with the same CDR3. The rearrangement joins TRBV5-1 to TRBJ2-1; D gene ambiguous. Trimming took 0 bases from V and 0 from J, leaving 7 bases between them. The CDR3 loop spans 15 amino acids. Germline V gene sequence: CDR1 SGHRS, CDR2 YFSETQ. The CDR3 loop is CASSLGLSSYNEQFF. CDR3 in DNA: TGCGCCAGCAGCTTGGGGCTCAGCTCCTACAATGAGCAGTTCTTC.

The chain recombines TRBV6-6 with TRBJ2-7, with TRBD2 matching over 14 bases. This CDR3 has 17 residues. CDR1 is MNHNY and CDR2 is SVGAGI in the germline V gene (reference sequence). The V segment lost 5 bases and the J segment 6 bases; nucleotides outside the gene matches: 12. CDR3: CASSRRLAGGEGGEQYF. The CDR3 nucleotides are TGTGCCAGCAGTCGCCGACTAGCGGGAGGGGAGGGGGGCGAGCAGTACTTC.

In DNA form, the CDR3 reads TGTGCCCCGCCGGGGGGCATGAGCAATCAGCCCCAGCATTTT. Its translation: CAPPGGMSNQPQHF. The chain recombines TRBV25-1 with TRBJ1-5; D is possibly TRBD1 (6 bases). Trimming removed 11 bases from V and 1 base from J, with 15 bases in between. There are 14 residues in the CDR3. Germline V gene sequence: CDR1 MGHDK, CDR2 SYGVNS.

The CDR3 DNA follows: TGTGCCAGCACAGATGCCTTTAGCAATCAGCCCCAGCATTTT. It translates to CASTDAFSNQPQHF. The chain employs TRBV2 and TRBJ1-5; unclear D gene. V lost 7 bases to trimming and J lost 0 bases, with 10 bases between them. Germline CDR1 is SNHLY and CDR2 is FYNNEI. The CDR3 extends over 14 amino acids.

The chain joins TRBV3-1 (or the pseudogene TRBV3-2) to TRBJ1-2; D is uncertain. Between the trimmed V and J ends, which lost 3 bases and 7 bases, there was a span of 15 bases. The CDR3 consists of 14 residues. CDR1 is LGHDT and CDR2 is YNNKEL in the germline V gene (reference sequence). CDR3 amino acids: CASSHGGIASGYTF. CDR3 DNA sequence: TGTGCCAGCAGCCACGGAGGAATAGCTAGTGGCTACACCTTC.

The chain combines TRBV4-2 with TRBJ2-7, with TRBD1 matching over 7 bases. Germline values: CDR1 LGHNA, CDR2 YNFKEQ. CDR3 length: 15 residues. V shed 4 bases, J shed 1 base, and the junction held 7 bases outside the gene matches. CDR3 loop: CASSRNRDSSYEQYF. For the CDR3, the DNA is TGTGCCAGCAGCCGCAACCGGGACAGTTCCTACGAGCAGTACTTC.

This chain links TRBV5-1 with TRBJ1-6; a weak D match, TRBD1 (5 bases). The CDR3 length is 15 residues. V lost 0 bases and J 5 bases, leaving 9 bases between the germline ends. Germline V gene sequence: CDR1 SGHRS, CDR2 YFSETQ. CDR3 residues: CASSLATANNSPLHF. CDR3 sequence (DNA): TGCGCCAGCAGCTTGGCGACAGCGAATAATTCACCCCTCCACTTT.

The chain uses TRBV9 and TRBJ2-5; 8 bases agree with TRBD2. The CDR3 contains 15 residues. From germline, CDR1 is SGDLS and CDR2 YYNGEE. V lost 3 bases and J lost 0; bases outside the gene matches: 4. In DNA form, the CDR3 reads TGTGCCAGCAGCGCCGGGACTAGGTACCAAGAGACCCAGTACTTC. Translated, it gives CASSAGTRYQETQYF.

V is TRBV28 and J is TRBJ2-1; D unclear. Trimming pared 6 bases from V and 6 bases from J, leaving 12 bases between. Germline V gives CDR1 MDHEN, CDR2 SYDVKM. The CDR3 totals 13 residues. The CDR3 coding sequence is TGTGCCAGCAGCCGCTTACCTAGCAATGAGCAGTTCTTC. It translates to CASSRLPSNEQFF.

The rearrangement uses TRBV2 and TRBJ2-1; 7 bases fit TRBD2. The V gene's germline CDR1 is SNHLY and CDR2 FYNNEI. The junction had 17 bases not matched to a gene; V was cut back by 9 bases and J by 9 bases. The CDR3 length is 15 residues. Here the CDR3 DNA reads TGTGCCAGGGGGGTCCCGGGACTAATGGTAGCTGAGCAGTTCTTC. Translated: CARGVPGLMVAEQFF.

As DNA, the CDR3 is TGCAGCGCCTCGGACAGGGACGAGCAGTACTTC. Amino acid sequence: CSASDRDEQYF. The chain joins TRBV29-1 to TRBJ2-7; 8 bases map to TRBD1. The V gene end was trimmed by 7 bases and the J gene end by 5 bases; junction bases not matched to a gene: 4. This CDR3 region has 11 residues. Germline V gene sequence: CDR1 SQVTM, CDR2 ANQGSEA.